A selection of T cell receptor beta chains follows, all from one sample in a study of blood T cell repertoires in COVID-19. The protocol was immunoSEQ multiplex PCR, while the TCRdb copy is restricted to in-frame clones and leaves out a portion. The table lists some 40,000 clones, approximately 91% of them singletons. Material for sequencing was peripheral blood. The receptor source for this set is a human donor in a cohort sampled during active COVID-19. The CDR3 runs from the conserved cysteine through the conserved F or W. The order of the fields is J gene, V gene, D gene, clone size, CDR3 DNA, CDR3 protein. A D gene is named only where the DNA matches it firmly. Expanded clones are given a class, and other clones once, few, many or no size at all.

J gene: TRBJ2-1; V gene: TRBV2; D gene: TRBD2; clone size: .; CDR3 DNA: TGTGCCAGCAGTGGGCCCCGACTAGCGGGGGACTACAATGAGCAGTTCTTC; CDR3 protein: CASSGPRLAGDYNEQFF
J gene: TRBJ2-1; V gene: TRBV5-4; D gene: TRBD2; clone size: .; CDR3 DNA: TGTGCCAGCAGCACGGGACTAGCTGACAATGAGCAGTTCTTC; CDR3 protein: CASSTGLADNEQFF
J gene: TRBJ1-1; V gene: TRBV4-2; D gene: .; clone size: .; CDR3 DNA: TGTGCCAGCAGCCAAGATTTGGGGGGGAACACTGAAGCTTTCTTT; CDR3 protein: CASSQDLGGNTEAFF
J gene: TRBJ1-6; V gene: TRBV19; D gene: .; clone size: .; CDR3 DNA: TGTGCCAGTAGCCCCGGGACACCTAATTCACCCCTCCACTTT; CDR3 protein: CASSPGTPNSPLHF
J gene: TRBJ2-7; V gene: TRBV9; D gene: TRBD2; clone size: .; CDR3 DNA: TGTGCCAGCAGCGGCGGCGCGGGGGTTGAATACGAGCAGTACTTC; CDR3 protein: CASSGGAGVEYEQYF
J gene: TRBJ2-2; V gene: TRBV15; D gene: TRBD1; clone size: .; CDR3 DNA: TGTGCCACCAGCATACAGGGGGCGGTCACCGGGGAGCTGTTTTTT; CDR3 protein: CATSIQGAVTGELFF
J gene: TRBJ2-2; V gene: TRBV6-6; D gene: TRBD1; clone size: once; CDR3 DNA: TGTGCCAGCAGTCTCTTGGGGACAGGGGGATTGACCGGGGAGCTGTTTTTT; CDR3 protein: CASSLLGTGGLTGELFF
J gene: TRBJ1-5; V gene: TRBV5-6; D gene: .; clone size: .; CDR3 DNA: TGTGCCAGCAGCTTATATGGGCCCCGAGCCAATCAGCCCCAGCATTTT; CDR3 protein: CASSLYGPRANQPQHF
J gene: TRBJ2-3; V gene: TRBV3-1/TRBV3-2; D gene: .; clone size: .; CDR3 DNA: TGTGCCAGCAGCCATCGGGGAAATACGCAGTATTTT; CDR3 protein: CASSHRGNTQYF
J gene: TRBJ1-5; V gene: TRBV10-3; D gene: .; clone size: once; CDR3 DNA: TGTGCCATCAGTGATCAGGGGATCAGCAATCAGCCCCAGCATTTT; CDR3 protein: CAISDQGISNQPQHF
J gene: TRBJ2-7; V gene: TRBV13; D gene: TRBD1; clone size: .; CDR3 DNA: TGTGCCAGCAGCTCGGACAGGGTGATTTGGGGCAGCTCCTACGAGCAGTACTTC; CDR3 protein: CASSSDRVIWGSSYEQYF
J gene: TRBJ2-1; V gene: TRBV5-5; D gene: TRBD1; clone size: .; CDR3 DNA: TGTGCCAGCAGCTTTGGACAGGGGAATGAGCAGTTCTTC; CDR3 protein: CASSFGQGNEQFF
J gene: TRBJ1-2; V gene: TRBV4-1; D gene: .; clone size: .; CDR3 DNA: TGCGCCAGCAGCCCTGACACTTACTATGGCTACACCTTC; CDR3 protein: CASSPDTYYGYTF
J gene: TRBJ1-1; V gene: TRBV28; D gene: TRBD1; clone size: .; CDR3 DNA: TGTGCCAGCAGTATAGGGGACAGGGTGGACGCTGAAGCTTTCTTT; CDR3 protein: CASSIGDRVDAEAFF
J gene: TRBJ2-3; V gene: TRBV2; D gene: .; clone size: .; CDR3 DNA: TGTGCCAGGAAACTACTGGAAGGTTCCACAGATACGCAGTATTTT; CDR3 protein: CARKLLEGSTDTQYF
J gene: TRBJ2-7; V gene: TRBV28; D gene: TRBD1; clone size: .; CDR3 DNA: TGTGCCAGCAGTTTAGGGGGACAGGGAGGGAGCTCCTTCTACGAGCAGTACTTC; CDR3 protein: CASSLGGQGGSSFYEQYF
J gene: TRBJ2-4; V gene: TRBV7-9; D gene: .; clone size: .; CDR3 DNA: TGTGCCAGCAGCTTAGATAACAGAAGGAATAAAAACATTCAGTACTTC; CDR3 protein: CASSLDNRRNKNIQYF
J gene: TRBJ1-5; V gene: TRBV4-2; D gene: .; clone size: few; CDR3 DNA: TGTGCCAGCAGCCAAGAGTCGGACATTACTAGCAATCAGCCCCAGCATTTT; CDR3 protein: CASSQESDITSNQPQHF
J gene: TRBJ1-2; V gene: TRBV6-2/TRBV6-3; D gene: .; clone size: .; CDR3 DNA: TGTGCCAGCAGTTTACGACAGAACCGCTATGGCTACACCTTC; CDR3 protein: CASSLRQNRYGYTF
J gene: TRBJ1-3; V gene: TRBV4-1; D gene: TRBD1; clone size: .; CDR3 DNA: TGCGCCAGCAGCCCCGGACAGGGAGTTAACACCATATATTTT; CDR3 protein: CASSPGQGVNTIYF
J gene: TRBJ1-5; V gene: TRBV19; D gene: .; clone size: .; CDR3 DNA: TGTGCCAGTAGTACAAGCTATAGCAATCAGCCCCAGCATTTT; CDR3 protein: CASSTSYSNQPQHF
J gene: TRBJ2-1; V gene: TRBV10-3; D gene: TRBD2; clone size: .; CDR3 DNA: TGTGCCATCAGTGGTGGCGTGGCCGGGACTAGCGGGGCCAATGAGCAGTTCTTC; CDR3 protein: CAISGGVAGTSGANEQFF
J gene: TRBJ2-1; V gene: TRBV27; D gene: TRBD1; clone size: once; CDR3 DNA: TGTGCCAGTAGACCTGGCGGGACAGGGGAGTCCCATGAGCAGTTCTTC; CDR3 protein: CASRPGGTGESHEQFF
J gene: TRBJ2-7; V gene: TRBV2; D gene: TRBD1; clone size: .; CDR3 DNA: TGTGCCAGCAGTCTCGTACAGGGGGCAGGCTACGAGCAGTACTTC; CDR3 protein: CASSLVQGAGYEQYF
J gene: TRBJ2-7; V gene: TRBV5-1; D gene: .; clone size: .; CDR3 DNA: TGCGCCAGCAGATCAGGGTTTCTGTACGAGCAGTACTTC; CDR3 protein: CASRSGFLYEQYF
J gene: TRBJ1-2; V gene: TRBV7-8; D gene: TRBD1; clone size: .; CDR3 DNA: TGTGCCAGCAGCTTACGGGAAAGGGGGCTTGACTATGGCTACACCTTC; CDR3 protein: CASSLRERGLDYGYTF
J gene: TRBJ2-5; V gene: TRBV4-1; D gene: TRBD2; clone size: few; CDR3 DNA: TGCGCCAGCAGCCAACTCAGACTAGCGGGGGGGCCAAGCGAAGAGACCCAGTACTTC; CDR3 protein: CASSQLRLAGGPSEETQYF
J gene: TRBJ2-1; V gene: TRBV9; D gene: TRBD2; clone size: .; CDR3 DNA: TGTGCCAGCAGCGCTAGCGGCAATGAGCAGTTCTTC; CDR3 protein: CASSASGNEQFF
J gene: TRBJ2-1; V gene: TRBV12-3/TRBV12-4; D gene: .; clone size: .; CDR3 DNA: TGTGCCAGCAGTTTCGGGAATGAGCAGTTCTTC; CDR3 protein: CASSFGNEQFF
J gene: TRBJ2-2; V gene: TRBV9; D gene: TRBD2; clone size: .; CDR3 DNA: TGTGCCAGCAGCCCGACTAGCGGGGGGGCCGCCACCGGGGAGCTGTTTTTT; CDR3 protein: CASSPTSGGAATGELFF
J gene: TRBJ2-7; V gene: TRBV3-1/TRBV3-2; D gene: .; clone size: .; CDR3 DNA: TGTGCCAGCAGCCCCCGTGCTGGTAGCGAGCGCGAGCAGTACTTC; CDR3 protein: CASSPRAGSEREQYF
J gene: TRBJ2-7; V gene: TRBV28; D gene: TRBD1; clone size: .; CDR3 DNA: TGTGCCAGCAGTCCGGGACAGGGGTTGTACGAGCAGTACTTC; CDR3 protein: CASSPGQGLYEQYF
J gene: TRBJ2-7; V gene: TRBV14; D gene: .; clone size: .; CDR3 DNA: TGTGCCAGCAGCCCGCAGGGAGGAATCTACGAGCAGTACTTC; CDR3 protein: CASSPQGGIYEQYF
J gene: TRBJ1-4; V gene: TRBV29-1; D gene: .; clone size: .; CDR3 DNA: TGCAGCGGAGGACTGATTAATGAAAAACTGTTTTTT; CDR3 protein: CSGGLINEKLFF
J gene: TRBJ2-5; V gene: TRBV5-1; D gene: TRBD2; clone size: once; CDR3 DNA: TGCGCCAGCAGCTTGAGTAGCGGGAAAGAGACCCAGTACTTC; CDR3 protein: CASSLSSGKETQYF
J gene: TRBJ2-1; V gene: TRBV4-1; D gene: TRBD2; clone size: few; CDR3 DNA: TGCGCCAGCAGCCAAGATAGGACTAGCGCGGGGGAGCAGTTCTTC; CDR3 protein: CASSQDRTSAGEQFF
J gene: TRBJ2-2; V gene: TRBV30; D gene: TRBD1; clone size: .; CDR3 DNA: TGTGCCTGGAGGGCTGGGACAGGGCCCGGGGAGCTGTTTTTT; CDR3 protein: CAWRAGTGPGELFF
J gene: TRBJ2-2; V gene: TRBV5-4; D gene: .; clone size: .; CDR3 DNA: TGTGCCAGCAGTCAGTCCTCGGACAGAAACACCGGGGAGCTGTTTTTT; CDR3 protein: CASSQSSDRNTGELFF
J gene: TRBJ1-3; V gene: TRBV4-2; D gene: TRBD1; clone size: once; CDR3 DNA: TGTGCCAGCAGCCAAGATCGGGACAGGGGGGGAAACACCATATATTTT; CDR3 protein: CASSQDRDRGGNTIYF
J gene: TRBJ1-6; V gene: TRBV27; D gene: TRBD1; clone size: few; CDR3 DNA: TGTGCCACCGGACAGGGGACTTTTTCACCCCTCCACTTT; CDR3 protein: CATGQGTFSPLHF
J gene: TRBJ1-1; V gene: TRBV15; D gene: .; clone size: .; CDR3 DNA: TGTGCCACCAGCAGAGATCCAGGGTGGGGGGTGAACACTGAAGCTTTCTTT; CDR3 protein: CATSRDPGWGVNTEAFF
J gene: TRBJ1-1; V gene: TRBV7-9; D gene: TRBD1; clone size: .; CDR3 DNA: TGTGCCAGCAGCTTAGCACAGGGGACTGAAGCTTTCTTT; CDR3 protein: CASSLAQGTEAFF
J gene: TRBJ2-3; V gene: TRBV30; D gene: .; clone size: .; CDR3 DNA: TGTGCCTGGAGCCCGGGAGTAGCCGGCTTCACAGATACGCAGTATTTT; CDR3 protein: CAWSPGVAGFTDTQYF
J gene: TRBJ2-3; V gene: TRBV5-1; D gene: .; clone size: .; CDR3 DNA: TGCGCCAGCAGCGGGCAGGGGCCCCCTAGCACAGATACGCAGTATTTT; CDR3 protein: CASSGQGPPSTDTQYF
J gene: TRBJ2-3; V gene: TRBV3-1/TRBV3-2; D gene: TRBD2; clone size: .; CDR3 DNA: TGTGCCAGCAGCCAACCGACTAGCGGGTTCCTTACGCAGTATTTT; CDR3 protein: CASSQPTSGFLTQYF
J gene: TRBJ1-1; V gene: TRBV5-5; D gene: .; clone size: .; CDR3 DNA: TGTGCCAGCAGCTTTATCGGTACTGAAGCTTTCTTT; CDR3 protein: CASSFIGTEAFF
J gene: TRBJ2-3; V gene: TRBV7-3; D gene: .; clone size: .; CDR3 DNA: TGTGCCAGCAGCGACGCCTCTCCGGGGTTCGCAGATACGCAGTATTTT; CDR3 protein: CASSDASPGFADTQYF
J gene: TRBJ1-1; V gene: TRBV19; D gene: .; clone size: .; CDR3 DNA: TGTGCCAGTAGTTCAGGGCAGTCTCTGAACACTGAAGCTTTCTTT; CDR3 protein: CASSSGQSLNTEAFF
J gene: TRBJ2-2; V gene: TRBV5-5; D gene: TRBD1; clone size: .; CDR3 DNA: TGTGCCAGCAGCCATACCGGGACAGGGGGCGTCGGGGAGCTGTTTTTT; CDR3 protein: CASSHTGTGGVGELFF
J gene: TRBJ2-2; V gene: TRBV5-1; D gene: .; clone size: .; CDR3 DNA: TGCGCCAGCAGCCTTGGGGCAGCAAACACCGGGGAGCTGTTTTTT; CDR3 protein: CASSLGAANTGELFF
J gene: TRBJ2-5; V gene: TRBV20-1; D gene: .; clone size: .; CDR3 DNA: TGCAGTCCCGGGGGTGAGGAGACCCAGTACTTC; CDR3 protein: CSPGGEETQYF
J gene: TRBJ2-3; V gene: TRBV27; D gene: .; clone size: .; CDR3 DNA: TGTGCCAGCAGCGACCGGGACACAGCAGATACGCAGTATTTT; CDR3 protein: CASSDRDTADTQYF